The 22 T cell receptor beta chains given below trace back to one sample, sequenced in a study of molecular identifiers for immune sequencing clone quantification. MiXCR, applied by TCRdb to the PCR reads, yields one record per CDR3 protein. The sample has 70,000 to 95,000 distinct CDR3 sequences, 15% to 20% seen once. The sequenced material came from naive CD8+ T cells from blood, with Jurkat cell RNA spiked in. This sample's subset: FACS-sorted CD8+CD4-CCR7+CD45RA+ naive T cells. These receptor sequences come from a human donor in good health. Some libraries in this study had Jurkat cell RNA spiked in.

This clonotype showed up many times. The chain is built from TRBV7-3 and TRBJ2-4; D not certain. The CDR3 is 15 residues long. CDR1 is SGHTA, CDR2 FQGTGA, per germline. V was shortened by 6 bases and J by 0 bases, with 12 bases between the two germline ends. Here the CDR3 DNA reads TGTGCCAGCAGTTTAGGGCTAGGAGCCAAAAACATTCAGTACTTC. This translates into CASSLGLGAKNIQYF.

This clonotype showed up many times. The chain uses TRBV6-6 and TRBJ1-5; D is perhaps TRBD1 (6 bases). Deletions cut 5 bases from V and 5 bases from J, with 13 bases between. This CDR3 is built from 14 residues. Germline V gene sequence: CDR1 MNHNY, CDR2 SVGAGI (reference sequence). This CDR3 is CASSTDRPDQPQHF. CDR3 sequence (DNA): TGTGCCAGCAGTACCGACAGGCCCGATCAGCCCCAGCATTTT.

This clonotype was observed many times. This chain uses TRBV6-5 with TRBJ2-3; D possibly matches TRBD1 or TRBD2 (5 bases each). The CDR3 totals 15 residues. The germline V gene encodes CDR1 MNHEY and CDR2 SVGAGI. V shed 2 bases and J shed 3 bases, with 12 bases lying between them. In nucleotides, the CDR3 is TGTGCCAGCAGTTACGAGGGGCCCCGAACAGATACGCAGTATTTT. It specifies CASSYEGPRTDTQYF.

The chain has TRBV28 and TRBJ1-1; D is possibly TRBD1 (5 bases). The CDR3 covers 15 residues. The germline gives CDR1 MDHEN, CDR2 SYDVKM. V was shortened by 5 bases and J by 0 bases, with 13 bases between the two germline ends. The CDR3 DNA sequence: TGTGCCAGCAGTAGGCGGGGGGAAGTGAACACTGAAGCTTTCTTT. It encodes CASSRRGEVNTEAFF.

V is TRBV27 and J is TRBJ2-7; D may correspond to TRBD1 or TRBD2 (5 bases each). From germline, CDR1 is MNHEY and CDR2 SMNVEV (reference sequence). The germline V and J ends were trimmed by 5 bases and 2 bases, with 10 bases remaining between them. This CDR3 has 13 amino acids. CDR3 protein: CASSLGTAYEQYF. CDR3 sequence (DNA): TGTGCCAGCAGTCTAGGGACGGCCTACGAGCAGTACTTC.

This clonotype was seen many times. The chain carries TRBV28 and TRBJ2-7, with D perhaps matching TRBD2 (5 bases). With 5 bases removed from V and 3 bases from J, the gap between germline ends came to 14 bases. This CDR3 comprises 14 residues. Germline V gene lookup returns CDR1 MDHEN and CDR2 SYDVKM. CDR3 bases: TGTGCCAGCAGTAGGCGGGTCGATTTCTACGAGCAGTACTTC. Translating gives CASSRRVDFYEQYF.

This clonotype has at least ten counts. J is TRBJ2-2 and V is TRBV6-2 or TRBV6-3; 7 nucleotides agree with TRBD1. After removal of 3 bases from V and 5 bases from J, the junction contained 15 bases not matched to a gene. Germline V CDR1 and CDR2: MNHEY, SVGEGT. The CDR3 covers 18 residues. CDR3 nucleotides: TGTGCCAGCAGTTATGGTGGGACAGCCGACTGGTGGACCGGGGAGCTGTTTTTT. Protein sequence: CASSYGGTADWWTGELFF.

This clonotype was counted many times. The chain links TRBV7-9 to TRBJ1-1; no firm D call. With 4 bases removed from V and 1 base from J, the gap between germline ends came to 19 bases. The V gene's germline CDR1 is SEHNR and CDR2 FQNEAQ (reference sequence). The CDR3 is 17 amino acids. The CDR3 loop reads CASSSNGLGHQNTEAFF. The CDR3 DNA reads TGTGCCAGCAGCTCTAACGGTCTTGGCCATCAGAACACTGAAGCTTTCTTT.

This clonotype has at least ten counts. This chain connects TRBV6-5 to TRBJ2-3, with D uncertain. The CDR3 has 15 residues. V shed 3 bases and J shed 0 bases, with 10 bases lying between them. Germline V gives CDR1 MNHEY, CDR2 SVGAGI. CDR3: CASSYRISSTDTQYF. CDR3 bases: TGTGCCAGCAGTTATCGCATCAGCAGCACAGATACGCAGTATTTT.

The gene calls are TRBV5-3 and TRBJ2-3; 8 bases are shared with TRBD1. TRBV5-3 is an open reading frame, and its role is uncertain. This CDR3 has 15 residues. The V and J ends lost 10 bases and 3 bases, in that order; junction bases with no gene match: 13. CDR3 in DNA: TGTGCCGGCAACCTCCAGGGGGCTCGGACAGATACGCAGTATTTT. Its protein is CAGNLQGARTDTQYF.

This clonotype was observed many times. This chain joins TRBV20-1 and TRBJ1-5, with D hard to call. The ends were cut back, 5 bases at V and 2 bases at J, with 19 bases in the middle. The CDR3 consists of 16 residues. Germline lookup yields CDR1 DFQATT and CDR2 SNEGSKA (reference sequence). The CDR3 protein is CSASGVGAGGNQPQHF. CDR3 bases: TGCAGTGCTTCCGGGGTGGGTGCCGGAGGCAATCAGCCCCAGCATTTT.

A note on this clonotype: A much bigger clone sits one base away, suggesting this may be a read error. The V call is TRBV12-3 or TRBV12-4, the J call TRBJ1-2; D might be TRBD1 (6 bases). This CDR3 region has 16 residues. Between the trimmed V and J ends, which lost 6 bases and 4 bases, there was a span of 21 bases. CDR3: CASSQSRTVTPYGYTF. CDR3 bases: TGTGCCAGCAGCCAAAGCAGGACAGTCACTCCCTATGGCTACACCTTC.

This clonotype was counted ten times or more. The V and J genes are TRBV5-1 and TRBJ2-7; no reliable D call. Deletions cut 0 bases from V and 3 bases from J, with 7 bases between. Germline V gene sequence: CDR1 SGHRS, CDR2 YFSETQ. The CDR3 spans 13 residues. The CDR3 sequence is CASSLEAGYEQYF. The CDR3 bases are TGCGCCAGCAGCTTGGAGGCCGGCTACGAGCAGTACTTC.

Details on this clonotype: It may be a read error: a sequence one base away is much more abundant. V usage is TRBV11-2 and J usage is TRBJ1-5; 7 bases agree with TRBD1. The CDR3 sequence is 14 residues long. From germline, CDR1 is SGHAT and CDR2 FQNNGV. This CDR3 is CAGSLETGSQPQHF. For the CDR3, the DNA is TGTGCCGGCAGCTTAGAGACAGGGAGTCAGCCCCAGCATTTT.

This clonotype appeared many times. This chain joins TRBV29-1 and TRBJ1-4; D remains ambiguous. The CDR3 has 14 amino acids. Germline V CDR1 and CDR2: SQVTM, ANQGSEA. Trimming removed 3 bases from V and 5 bases from J, with 13 bases in between. CDR3 sequence (DNA): TGCAGCGTTGATTCCGGGTCAGCAAATGAAAAACTGTTTTTT. Translation: CSVDSGSANEKLFF.

Worth noting for this clonotype: Possible read error: a much larger clone is one base away. J is TRBJ2-1 and V is TRBV4-2, with 9 positions matching TRBD2. This CDR3 is 15 amino acids long. Trimming removed 1 base from V and 8 bases from J; junction bases left unmatched: 6. CDR1 and CDR2 from the germline V gene are LGHNA and YNFKEQ. The CDR3 coding sequence is TGTGCCAGCAGCCAAGGAGTTAGCGGGGGATATGAGCAGTTCTTC. Translated, it gives CASSQGVSGGYEQFF.

This clonotype was seen repeatedly, ten times or more. The J gene is TRBJ2-5, the V gene TRBV12-3 or TRBV12-4, with 8 bases aligning to TRBD1. The CDR3 runs to 13 residues. Trimming cost V 3 bases and J 4 bases; bases outside gene matches: 1. The CDR3 nucleotides read TGTGCCAGCAGTTTTCAGGGGGCAGAGACCCAGTACTTC. Translated: CASSFQGAETQYF.

Notes on this clonotype: This may be a read error: a much more frequent sequence differs by one nucleotide. CDR3 in amino acids: CAGSQDYGKSSYNEQFF. In DNA form, the CDR3 reads TGCGCCGGCAGCCAAGATTACGGGAAGAGCTCCTACAATGAGCAGTTCTTC. This chain connects TRBV4-3 to TRBJ2-1, with a possible D match to TRBD2 (5 bases). CDR3 size: 17 residues. From germline, CDR1 is LGHNA and CDR2 YSLEER.

This clonotype occurred many times. V and J are TRBV7-9 and TRBJ2-2; 13 bases are shared with TRBD2. The CDR3 totals 16 residues. The germline CDR1 and CDR2 sequences are SEHNR and FQNEAQ (reference sequence). The V gene end was trimmed by 5 bases and the J gene end by 4 bases; junction bases not matched to a gene: 4. The CDR3 DNA reads TGTGCCAGCAGCCTGGGACTAGCGGGGACCACCGGGGAGCTGTTTTTT. The encoded protein is CASSLGLAGTTGELFF.

This clonotype was picked up many times. The J gene is TRBJ2-7, the V gene TRBV28; 8 bases agree with TRBD1. J lost 4 bases, V lost 6 bases, and 11 bases had no gene match. Germline values: CDR1 MDHEN, CDR2 SYDVKM. This CDR3 comprises 15 residues. The chain's CDR3 is CASRSHPGGGYEQYF. CDR3 in DNA: TGTGCCAGCAGAAGCCATCCAGGGGGCGGATACGAGCAGTACTTC.

This clonotype was counted a few times. Possible read error: a much larger clone is one base away. The chain is built from TRBV20-1 and TRBJ1-2; D is possibly TRBD1 (6 bases). The CDR3 is 14 residues long. From germline, CDR1 is DFQATT and CDR2 SNEGSKA (reference sequence). Trimming stripped 6 bases from V and 0 bases from J, with 14 bases between. CDR3 loop: CSADQDRANYGYTF. In nucleotides, the CDR3 is TGCAGTGCAGATCAGGACAGAGCTAACTATGGCTACACCTTC.

In this sample, this clonotype turned up a few times. The chain combines TRBV10-3 with TRBJ1-2, with TRBD1 matching 12 bases. CDR1 and CDR2 from the germline V gene are ENHRY and SYGVKD. Losses at the gene ends were 3 bases for V and 4 bases for J; bases not matched to a gene: 12. The CDR3 contains 18 residues. CDR3 coding DNA: TGTGCCATCAGTGACGGGACAGGGGGCGATACAAGGTTCTATGGCTACACCTTC. This translates into CAISDGTGGDTRFYGYTF.